Following are 23 T cell receptor delta chains from one sample sequenced in a study of Vδ1+ human thymocytes. Study observations and caveats: Highly polyclonal TRG and TRD repertoires with Gaussian CDR3 length distributions appeared in thymus.

RNA was extracted from the cells and then reverse transcribed. Multiplex PCR used pooled V-gene forward primers and a constant-region reverse primer to amplify CDR3s. TCRdb re-analyzed the multiplex PCR reads via CATT. This table has about 27,000 delta-chain clones, around 32% appearing once. Their target antigens are unknown. Sequenced input: Vdelta1+ gamma-delta thymocytes from the thymus. The subset: FACS-sorted CD3+ TCRalphabeta- TCRVdelta1+ TCRVdelta2- thymocytes. Source of these receptors: a boy in the first two years of life who had congenital heart surgery.

The V call is TRDV1, the J call TRDJ1; 10 positions agree with TRDD3. Looked up from germline, CDR1 is TSWWSYY and CDR2 is QGS. After removal of 4 bases from V and 0 bases from J, the junction contained 20 bases not matched to a gene. This CDR3 region has 21 residues. As DNA, the CDR3 is TGTGCTCTTGGGGGCCCTAACTACTCAAATGGGGGATACTGGTACACCGATAAACTCATCTTT. Translated, it gives CALGGPNYSNGGYWYTDKLIF.

The chain is built from TRDV1 and TRDJ1; TRDD3 matches 9 bases. Unmatched junction bases numbered 20, after V lost 4 bases and J lost 5 bases. This CDR3 has 19 residues. From germline, CDR1 is TSWWSYY and CDR2 QGS. This chain's CDR3 is CALGARAPFGLGIRDKLIF. CDR3 coding DNA: TGTGCTCTTGGGGCCCGGGCCCCCTTCGGTTTGGGGATACGAGATAAACTCATCTTT.

The table lists this clone with a few counts. This could be a read error, since a much larger clone is one nucleotide away. This same CDR3 is encoded by further DNA sequences in the sample. The chain employs TRDV2 and TRDJ2, with D hard to call. The CDR3 extends over 17 amino acids. Germline V lookup: CDR1 GEAIGNYY, CDR2 EKD. The CDR3 region is CACATADPAALTAQLFF. The CDR3 DNA sequence: TGTGCCTGTGCCACCGCGGATCCGGCGGCTTTGACAGCACAACTCTTCTTT.

This clone has more than one count but fewer than ten. The chain couples TRDV1 to TRDJ1, with D uncertain. The germline V and J ends were trimmed by 4 bases and 0 bases, with 12 bases remaining between them. The germline V gene encodes CDR1 TSWWSYY and CDR2 QGS. The CDR3 loop spans 15 amino acids. The CDR3 region is CALGVSRFYTDKLIF. For the CDR3, the DNA is TGTGCTCTTGGGGTTTCCCGGTTTTACACCGATAAACTCATCTTT.

This clone came up a few times. The V and J genes are TRDV1 and TRDJ1, with TRDD3 matching 13 bases. Germline V lookup: CDR1 TSWWSYY, CDR2 QGS. The ends lost 0 bases at V and 0 bases at J; junction bases unmatched: 34. The CDR3 length is 28 residues. CDR3 residues: CALGELIPFPRHQPGKLGDTVYTDKLIF. In DNA form, the CDR3 reads TGTGCTCTTGGGGAACTTATCCCTTTCCCACGCCACCAACCCGGAAAACTGGGGGATACGGTGTACACCGATAAACTCATCTTT.

The gene calls are TRDV1 and TRDJ1; 7 nucleotides align to TRDD3. Germline V gene sequence: CDR1 TSWWSYY, CDR2 QGS. This CDR3 spans 19 amino acids. The V gene end was trimmed by 6 bases and the J gene end by 2 bases; junction bases not matched to a gene: 21. Here the CDR3 DNA reads TGTGCTCTTGGTGGAACGGCCGGCTGGGGGCCTCCCTCGACCGATAAACTCATCTTT. Residues: CALGGTAGWGPPSTDKLIF.

This chain uses TRDV1 with TRDJ1; 13 positions match TRDD3. Germline assignment: CDR1 TSWWSYY and CDR2 QGS. Trimming took 0 bases from V and 0 from J; bases not matched to a gene: 19. The CDR3 consists of 23 residues. CDR3 loop: CALGELSNRSYWGIRAYTDKLIF. The DNA for the CDR3 is TGTGCTCTTGGGGAACTAAGTAACAGATCCTACTGGGGGATACGCGCATACACCGATAAACTCATCTTT.

The J gene is TRDJ1, the V gene TRDV1, with TRDD3 matching over 13 bases. This CDR3 region has 23 residues. Germline trimming cut 4 bases from V and 4 bases from J; bases unmatched to any gene: 27. Per germline, CDR1 TSWWSYY and CDR2 QGS. The DNA for the CDR3 is TGTGCTCTTGGGGGATCCCCCACGCCCCTTTGCGTGGTACTGGGGGATACGAGCGATAAACTCATCTTT. It codes for CALGGSPTPLCVVLGDTSDKLIF.

Of note for this clone: At one boundary the junction diverges from the germline segment, which might be a read error. Other nucleotide sequences in the sample specify the same CDR3. The chain carries TRDV1 and TRDJ1; no reliable D call. The CDR3 spans 16 residues. Germline values: CDR1 TSWWSYY, CDR2 QGS. CDR3 in DNA: TGTGCTCTTGGGGAGCCCTCTGGTAGGTACACCGGTAAACTCATCTTT. Protein product: CALGEPSGRYTGKLIF.

This chain uses TRDV1 with TRDJ1, with 8 bases matching TRDD3. The J segment lost 4 bases and the V segment lost 0 bases, leaving 19 bases of the junction unmatched. Germline CDR1 TSWWSYY, CDR2 QGS. This CDR3 is built from 20 residues. The CDR3 is CALGELFPRTGGSERDKLIF. CDR3 nucleotide sequence: TGTGCTCTTGGGGAACTCTTCCCCCGTACTGGGGGGTCGGAGCGCGATAAACTCATCTTT.

V and J are TRDV1 and TRDJ1; TRDD3 matches at 13 bases. The CDR3 totals 26 residues. Germline V gene data show CDR1 as TSWWSYY and CDR2 as QGS. Germline trimming cut 0 bases from V and 0 bases from J; bases unmatched to any gene: 28. The CDR3 sequence is CALGELDVDLRHWGIRVGRYTDKLIF. In DNA, the CDR3 is TGTGCTCTTGGGGAACTAGACGTGGACCTACGGCACTGGGGGATACGCGTAGGTCGTTACACCGATAAACTCATCTTT.

The rearrangement links TRDV1 to TRDJ1; 10 bases fit TRDD3. This CDR3 spans 23 amino acids. Germline lookup yields CDR1 TSWWSYY and CDR2 QGS. After removal of 0 bases from V and 3 bases from J, the junction contained 25 bases not matched to a gene. DNA for the CDR3: TGTGCTCTTGGGGAACTTTTTGAGCTACTAGGATCGAATGGGGGATACTGGCCCGATAAACTCATCTTT. Encoded protein: CALGELFELLGSNGGYWPDKLIF.

This clone was counted between two and nine times. With a much larger clone just one base away, this may be a read error. This same CDR3 is encoded by further DNA sequences in the sample. The chain couples TRDV2 to TRDJ1, with 8 bases lining up with TRDD3. This CDR3 contains 17 residues. The V gene's germline CDR1 is GEAIGNYY and CDR2 EKD. CDR3 sequence: CACDLCTGGLLTDKLIF. For the CDR3, the DNA is TGCGCCTGTGACCTTTGTACTGGGGGCCTTCTCACCGATAAACTCATCTTT.

As concerns this clone: The sample carries other DNA sequences with the same CDR3. This chain uses TRDV1 with TRDJ1; D possibly corresponds to TRDD3 (5 bases). V was pared by 3 bases and J by 3 bases, with 20 bases between. Germline values: CDR1 TSWWSYY, CDR2 QGS. This CDR3 contains 17 residues. The CDR3 DNA reads TGTGCTCTTGGGGATATACGGTCTTGGGGTCAGGCCGATAAACTCATCTTT. Its protein is CALGDIRSWGQADKLIF.

Note on this clone: A much larger clone differs from this one at a single base, so this may be a read error. The gene calls are TRDV1 and TRDJ1; TRDD3 aligns across 7 bases. Looked up from germline, CDR1 is TSWWSYY and CDR2 is QGS. The CDR3 length is 15 residues. The CDR3 here is CALGVSLGYTDKVIF. The CDR3 coding sequence is TGTGCTCTTGGGGTGTCACTGGGGTACACCGATAAAGTCATCTTT.

The chain carries TRDV1 and TRDJ1, with TRDD3 matching over 10 bases. After removal of 4 bases from V and 4 bases from J, the junction contained 30 bases not matched to a gene. CDR1 is TSWWSYY, CDR2 QGS, per germline. There are 23 residues in the CDR3. This CDR3 reads CALGVPSMPTITLGGYASDKLIF. DNA for the CDR3: TGTGCTCTTGGGGTCCCAAGTATGCCTACTATAACGTTGGGGGGATACGCTAGCGATAAACTCATCTTT.

The chain couples TRDV1 to TRDJ1; 10 positions match TRDD3. The CDR3 runs to 19 residues. The V gene's germline CDR1 is TSWWSYY and CDR2 QGS. V lost 4 bases and J lost 0; bases outside the gene matches: 14. CDR3 DNA: TGTGCTCTTGGGGGACTCGCTCGTGGGGGATACAGGAACACCGATAAACTCATCTTT. This gives the protein CALGGLARGGYRNTDKLIF.

Comment on this clone: At one end, the junction sequence differs from germline, possibly due to a read error. This specimen includes other DNA sequences encoding the same CDR3. The chain recombines TRDV1 with TRDJ1; 7 nucleotides align to TRDD2. The CDR3 has 22 amino acids. Germline V gene sequence: CDR1 TSWWSYY, CDR2 QGS. The CDR3 spells CALGELAPSFRTGFSYTDKLIF. In DNA form, the CDR3 reads TGTGCTCTCGGGGAACTCGCCCCTTCCTTTCGTACTGGATTTTCGTACACCGATAAACTCATCTTT.

V is TRDV1 and J is TRDJ1, with 7 nucleotides matching TRDD3. V was clipped by 5 bases and J by 0 bases; unmatched bases: 36. The CDR3 consists of 25 residues. The germline V gene encodes CDR1 TSWWSYY and CDR2 QGS. The CDR3 reads CALGPGSSRQSSTGPLGGYTDKLIF. CDR3 nucleotides: TGTGCTCTTGGGCCGGGCTCCTCCCGGCAATCCAGTACTGGGCCATTGGGGGGATACACCGATAAACTCATCTTT.

This chain links TRDV1 with TRDJ1, with a possible D match to TRDD3 (6 bases). The CDR3 loop spans 15 amino acids. Germline CDR1 reads TSWWSYY; CDR2 reads QGS. The V gene lost 0 bases and the J gene lost 4 bases, with 12 bases spanning the gap. The DNA for the CDR3 is TGTGCTCTTGGGGAACTAAGTGGGGGGCACGATAAACTCATCTTT. It specifies CALGELSGGHDKLIF.

The J gene is TRDJ1, the V gene TRDV1; 8 nucleotides match TRDD3. This CDR3 is built from 17 residues. After removal of 5 bases from V and 4 bases from J, the junction contained 15 bases not matched to a gene. Germline V gene sequence: CDR1 TSWWSYY, CDR2 QGS. CDR3 protein: CALGLFSFLGEFDKLIF. CDR3 DNA sequence: TGTGCTCTTGGGTTATTTTCCTTTCTGGGGGAATTCGATAAACTCATCTTT.

The table lists this clone with a few counts. The rearrangement links TRDV1 to TRDJ1; TRDD3 is a possible D gene (5 bases). CDR3 length: 20 residues. V was trimmed by 0 bases and J by 0 bases, leaving 23 bases between them. Germline-derived CDR1 and CDR2 are TSWWSYY and QGS. This CDR3 is CALGELTSQGGQTYTDKLIF. The CDR3 bases are TGTGCTCTTGGGGAACTAACATCGCAAGGGGGCCAGACCTACACCGATAAACTCATCTTT.

The chain uses TRDV1 and TRDJ1, with 12 bases that match TRDD3. The CDR3 is made up of 23 amino acids. Germline V CDR1 and CDR2: TSWWSYY, QGS. J gave up 2 bases and V 2 bases, and 24 bases lay outside the gene matches. As DNA, the CDR3 is TGTGCTCTTGGGGAAGTTCGTCCGTATTCTGGGGGATACGCGAGTGGGGTAACCGATAAACTCATCTTT. Translation: CALGEVRPYSGGYASGVTDKLIF.